The TCR beta chain under discussion was sequenced for a study of T cell responses to AZD1222 COVID-19 vaccine. Study conclusions and caveats: Among those given AZD1222, only five or six were seropositive at baseline. Sampling that yielded the repertoires occurred only after the peak T cell response.

Germline V gene lookup returns CDR1 MNHEY and CDR2 SVGEGT. The CDR3 length is 12 residues. Trimming cost V 6 bases and J 5 bases, with 10 bases left between them. Points on this clone: Its antigen is still unknown.

The assay was immunoSEQ multiplex PCR, and TCRdb's table has in-frame clones only and misses some. The table has 97,000 or so clones, approximately 91% seen once. Pooled in the analysis were second doses at about 4 or about 12 weeks. The rearrangement uses TRBV6-2 or TRBV6-3 and TRBJ1-1; no clear D. This receptor was obtained from an adult who received the AZD1222 COVID-19 vaccine. Here the sequenced sample was peripheral blood, taken 28 days after the second AZD1222 dose. The CDR3 here is CASSDPGTEAFF. For the CDR3, the DNA is TGTGCCAGCAGCGACCCGGGGACTGAAGCTTTCTTT.